Below are 19 T cell receptor beta chains sequenced from a single sample in a study of blood T cell repertoires in COVID-19. Produced via immunoSEQ multiplex PCR; TCRdb's table is partial and in-frame only. The table records about 300,000 clones, around nine tenths of them present only once. Sequencing was performed on PBMCs or T cells enriched from blood (not recorded which). The receptors originated from a woman between 50 and 59 years old who had been exposed to COVID-19.

The J gene is TRBJ1-4, the V gene TRBV7-8; tentative D call: TRBD1 (5 bases). The CDR3 is made up of 14 amino acids. Germline V gene lookup returns CDR1 SGHVS and CDR2 FQNEAQ. Trimming stripped 2 bases from V and 7 bases from J, with 11 bases between. CDR3 DNA: TGTGCCAGCAGCTTAAACGGACAAGCTGAAAAACTGTTTTTT. Amino acids: CASSLNGQAEKLFF.

This sequence joins TRBV11-3 and TRBJ1-1; TRBD1 is a possible D gene (5 bases). Germline values: CDR1 SGHNT, CDR2 YENEEA. The CDR3 is 12 amino acids. V was cut by 5 bases and J by 4 bases, with 8 bases left in between. CDR3 DNA: TGTGCCAGCAGCCAGGGAGGCACTGAAGCTTTCTTT. This gives the protein CASSQGGTEAFF.

Turning to this clone: The sample holds other DNA sequences that translate to the same CDR3. This chain uses TRBV28 with TRBJ2-7; 8 nucleotides line up with TRBD1. V gave up 6 bases and J gave up 1 base; unmatched junction bases: 2. CDR3 length: 13 residues. Germline V lookup: CDR1 MDHEN, CDR2 SYDVKM. The CDR3 loop is CASRRQGSYEQYF. In DNA, the CDR3 is TGTGCCAGCAGACGACAGGGGTCCTACGAGCAGTACTTC. The complete variable domain, with remaining parts taken from reference TRBV28 and TRBJ2-7, reads DVKVTQSSRYLVKRTGEKVFLECVQDMDHENMFWYRQDPGLGLRLIYFSYDVKMKEKGDIPEGYSVSREKKERFSLILESASTNQTSMYLCASRRQGSYEQYFGPGTRLTVT.

This clone occurred once. The CDR3 DNA reads as TGCGCCAGCAGCCAAGAGATTCGGCAGGGGTGGGAGACCCAGTACTTC. Residues: CASSQEIRQGWETQYF. The J gene is TRBJ2-5, the V gene TRBV4-1; tentative D call: TRBD1 (6 bases). This CDR3 has 16 amino acids. Trimming stripped 0 bases from V and 5 bases from J, with 16 bases between. CDR1 MGHRA and CDR2 YSYEKL come from the germline V gene.

The chain has TRBV5-1 and TRBJ1-1, with a tentative D call TRBD1 (5 bases). CDR1 and CDR2 from the germline V gene are SGHRS and YFSETQ. Trimming took off 4 bases at V and 1 base at J, with 11 bases between the two ends. This CDR3 is built from 14 residues. The CDR3 reads CASSGSDKNTEAFF. CDR3 nucleotides: TGCGCCAGCAGCGGATCGGACAAGAACACTGAAGCTTTCTTT.

The gene calls are TRBV18 and TRBJ1-4; no clear D. CDR3 size: 13 residues. V was trimmed by 1 base and J by 15 bases, leaving 15 bases between them. The germline V gene has CDR1 KGHSH and CDR2 LQKENI. The CDR3 loop is CASSPRMREEMFF. The CDR3 DNA reads as TGTGCCAGCTCACCACGGATGAGGGAGGAAATGTTTTTT. The whole variable domain, filled in from reference TRBV18 and TRBJ1-4, reads NAGVMQNPRHLVRRRGQEARLRCSPMKGHSHVYWYRQLPEEGLKFMVYLQKENIIDESGMPKERFSAEFPKEGPSILRIQQVVRGDSAAYFCASSPRMREEMFFGSGTQLSVL.

This rearrangement joins TRBV27 to TRBJ2-5; 10 bases map to TRBD2. The CDR3 has 17 amino acids. The V gene end was trimmed by 2 bases and the J gene end by 2 bases; junction bases not matched to a gene: 8. Germline CDR1 and CDR2: MNHEY and SMNVEV (reference sequence). The CDR3 DNA reads TGTGCCAGCAGTTTAGGTTCTAGCGGGGGTGGTCAAGAGACCCAGTACTTC. This gives the protein CASSLGSSGGGQETQYF.

The chain combines TRBV3-1 (or the pseudogene TRBV3-2) with TRBJ2-7; 10 nucleotides agree with TRBD2. CDR1 is LGHDT and CDR2 is YNNKEL in the germline V gene (reference sequence). The CDR3 loop spans 15 amino acids. The junction had 7 bases not matched to a gene; V was cut back by 3 bases and J by 5 bases. As DNA, the CDR3 is TGTGCCAGCAGCCAGACACTAGCGGGGATCGACGAGCAGTACTTC. Encoded protein: CASSQTLAGIDEQYF.

This sequence joins TRBV2 and TRBJ1-1; the D is unclear. CDR1 is SNHLY, CDR2 FYNNEI, per germline. The CDR3 covers 13 residues. The ends were cut back, 4 bases at V and 3 bases at J, with 9 bases in the middle. The CDR3 bases are TGTGCCAGCAGTGTTCCGGGGTACACTGAAGCTTTCTTT. As protein: CASSVPGYTEAFF.

The chain couples TRBV5-4 to TRBJ2-5; perhaps TRBD1 as D (6 bases). V was pared by 0 bases and J by 5 bases, with 11 bases between. The CDR3 runs 14 residues. Germline CDR1 reads SGHNT; CDR2 reads YYREEE (reference sequence). The CDR3 nucleotides read TGTGCCAGCAGCTTGGTAGCCCAGGGGGAGACCCAGTACTTC. It translates to CASSLVAQGETQYF.

V is TRBV21-1 and J is TRBJ1-2; TRBD1 is the table's D call, not checked against the DNA. TRBV21-1 is marked as a pseudogene. The CDR3 runs 17 residues. The CDR3 spells CASSKVHRTELVYGYTF. The DNA for the CDR3 is TGTGCCAGCAGCAAAGTTCACAGGACGGAACTCGTCTATGGCTACACCTTC.

V gene TRBV19 combines with J gene TRBJ1-1; D perhaps matches TRBD1 (5 bases). V lost 5 bases and J 1 base, leaving 14 bases between the germline ends. Germline V gene data show CDR1 as LNHDA and CDR2 as SQIVND (reference sequence). The CDR3 runs 15 residues. The CDR3 sequence: CASSGTGLSNTEAFF. In nucleotides, the CDR3 is TGTGCCAGTAGTGGGACGGGACTCTCGAACACTGAAGCTTTCTTT.

This chain uses TRBV28 with TRBJ1-2; D gene ambiguous. The germline V gene encodes CDR1 MDHEN and CDR2 SYDVKM. The CDR3 has 11 amino acids. The V and J ends lost 6 bases and 4 bases respectively, with 6 bases between them. The CDR3 loop reads CASSQLYGYTF. In nucleotides, the CDR3 is TGTGCCAGCAGCCAACTCTATGGCTACACCTTC.

The chain has TRBV18 and TRBJ2-2; 9 bases match TRBD1. The V gene's germline CDR1 is KGHSH and CDR2 LQKENI. Germline trimming cut 4 bases from V and 6 bases from J; bases unmatched to any gene: 6. CDR3 size: 15 residues. The CDR3 nucleotides are TGTGCCAGCTCACGCGGGACAGGGTTGTCCGGGGAGCTGTTTTTT. Its translation: CASSRGTGLSGELFF.

V and J are TRBV25-1 and TRBJ2-7, with TRBD1 matching 8 bases. Germline loops: CDR1 MGHDK, CDR2 SYGVNS. The length of the CDR3 is 13 residues. V was clipped by 7 bases and J by 2 bases; unmatched bases: 4. For the CDR3, the DNA is TGTGCCAGCACCAGGACAGGGACCTACGAGCAGTACTTC. Its protein is CASTRTGTYEQYF.

As concerns this clone: The same CDR3 also results from other DNA sequences found in this sample. This chain links TRBV7-9 with TRBJ1-3; no clear D. Trimming took 3 bases from V and 0 from J, leaving 6 bases between them. The V gene's germline CDR1 is SEHNR and CDR2 FQNEAQ (reference sequence). CDR3 length: 14 amino acids. The CDR3 spells CASSLAGSGNTIYF. As DNA, the CDR3 is TGTGCCAGCAGCTTGGCAGGCTCTGGAAACACCATATATTTT. Together with reference TRBV7-9 and TRBJ1-3, the CDR3 gives the full variable domain: DTGVSQNPRHKITKRGQNVTFRCDPISEHNRLYWYRQTLGQGPEFLTYFQNEAQLEKSRLLSDRFSAERPKGSFSTLEIQRTEQGDSAMYLCASSLAGSGNTIYFGEGSWLTVV.

This chain connects TRBV6-2 or TRBV6-3 to TRBJ1-4; D remains ambiguous. Germline CDR1 MNHEY, CDR2 SVGEGT. This CDR3 region has 15 residues. V lost 6 bases to trimming and J lost 0 bases, with 11 bases between them. CDR3 in DNA: TGTGCCAGCAGCCTCGACGGGTCAACTAATGAAAAACTGTTTTTT. It codes for CASSLDGSTNEKLFF.

The chain links TRBV15 to TRBJ2-1; 11 positions match TRBD2. V gave up 4 bases and J gave up 4 bases; unmatched junction bases: 6. Germline CDR1 and CDR2: LNHNV and YYDKDF (reference sequence). The CDR3 has 16 residues. CDR3 protein: CATSIELAGGYNEQFF. In DNA form, the CDR3 reads TGTGCCACCAGCATTGAGCTAGCGGGGGGTTACAATGAGCAGTTCTTC.

The chain combines TRBV5-1 with TRBJ2-1; D is possibly TRBD1 (6 bases). Trimming stripped 4 bases from V and 4 bases from J, with 9 bases between. Germline lookup yields CDR1 SGHRS and CDR2 YFSETQ. The length of the CDR3 is 13 residues. The chain's CDR3 is CASSRDIYNEQFF. The CDR3 DNA follows: TGCGCCAGCAGCAGGGACATTTACAATGAGCAGTTCTTC.